The 27 T cell receptor beta chains presented below share a single source sample, sequenced in a study of CD8 T cells in ankylosing spondylitis. MiXCR, run by TCRdb on the 5' RACE reads, gives a single entry per CDR3 protein. The sample records about 44,000 distinct CDR3 sequences, approximately 11% being singletons. Sequencing input: blood, either unsorted or a sorted T cell fraction (not recorded which). The receptors shown here come from a male donor with ankylosing spondylitis or in good health (not recorded which).

The V gene is TRBV5-1, the J gene TRBJ1-2; D is unresolved. Germline lookup yields CDR1 SGHRS and CDR2 YFSETQ. This CDR3 comprises 14 residues. The ends were cut back, 3 bases at V and 0 bases at J, with 9 bases in the middle. The CDR3 region is CASSWTTTNYGYTF. DNA of the CDR3: TGCGCCAGCAGCTGGACGACTACTAACTATGGCTACACCTTC.

This clonotype appeared a few times. This chain connects TRBV28 to TRBJ2-2; 10 nucleotides match TRBD1. V lost 0 bases and J lost 7; bases outside the gene matches: 2. This CDR3 has 15 residues. Germline V lookup: CDR1 MDHEN, CDR2 SYDVKM. CDR3 sequence (DNA): TGTGCCAGCAGTTTATGGACAGGGGGCAGCGGGGAGCTGTTTTTT. It codes for CASSLWTGGSGELFF. Drawing the rest from reference TRBV28 and TRBJ2-2, the complete variable domain is DVKVTQSSRYLVKRTGEKVFLECVQDMDHENMFWYRQDPGLGLRLIYFSYDVKMKEKGDIPEGYSVSREKKERFSLILESASTNQTSMYLCASSLWTGGSGELFFGEGSRLTVL.

Many counts were recorded for this clonotype. The V call is TRBV12-3 or TRBV12-4, the J call TRBJ1-4; TRBD1 is a possible D gene (6 bases). The CDR3 length is 14 residues. The ends were cut back, 5 bases at V and 4 bases at J, with 11 bases in the middle. CDR3 nucleotides: TGTGCCAGCAGTCCCGGACAGCATAATGAAAAACTGTTTTTT. As protein: CASSPGQHNEKLFF.

This clonotype was counted at least ten times. This chain uses TRBV30 with TRBJ2-1, with 9 bases identical to TRBD2. The CDR3 length is 14 residues. V lost 8 bases to trimming and J lost 4 bases; unmatched junction nucleotides: 9. Germline CDR1 GTSNPN, CDR2 SVGIG (reference sequence). The CDR3 region is CARIRAGGYNEQFF. In DNA, the CDR3 is TGTGCCCGAATCCGAGCGGGGGGTTACAATGAGCAGTTCTTC.

There are many counts of this clonotype. The chain combines TRBV11-2 with TRBJ2-1, with a possible D match to TRBD2 (5 bases). Germline V CDR1 and CDR2: SGHAT, FQNNGV. Trimming removed 1 base from V and 0 bases from J, with 10 bases in between. This CDR3 has 16 amino acids. CDR3 in amino acids: CASSLALGASYNEQFF. For the CDR3, the DNA is TGTGCCAGCAGCTTAGCACTGGGAGCCTCCTACAATGAGCAGTTCTTC.

This clonotype came up a few times. The rearrangement joins TRBV28 to TRBJ2-7, with D perhaps matching TRBD1 or TRBD2 (5 bases each). The CDR3 has 15 residues. Germline CDR1 and CDR2: MDHEN and SYDVKM. V lost 4 bases and J 3 bases, leaving 16 bases between the germline ends. As DNA, the CDR3 is TGTGCCAGCAGTTCCGGGACCCGGGGAAACTACGAGCAGTACTTC. It translates to CASSSGTRGNYEQYF.

A few counts support this clonotype. The genes are TRBV28 and TRBJ2-2; D could derive from TRBD1 or TRBD2 (5 bases each). Trimming cost V 7 bases and J 1 base, with 13 bases left between them. CDR3 length: 15 amino acids. From germline, CDR1 is MDHEN and CDR2 SYDVKM. The CDR3: CASTGTLLNTGELFF. CDR3 nucleotides: TGTGCCAGCACCGGGACCCTTTTGAACACCGGGGAGCTGTTTTTT.

This clonotype has at least ten counts. V gene TRBV6-5 combines with J gene TRBJ2-3; 7 nucleotides match TRBD1. Germline CDR1 and CDR2: MNHEY and SVGAGI. The CDR3 has 15 residues. J gave up 1 base and V 0 bases, and 1 base lay outside the gene matches. As DNA, the CDR3 is TGTGCCAGCAGTTACTCCGGACAGGGCACAGATACGCAGTATTTT. It specifies CASSYSGQGTDTQYF.

This clonotype was observed at least ten times. The V call is TRBV5-1, the J call TRBJ2-1; perhaps TRBD1 as D (6 bases). The V end lost 4 bases, the J end lost 8 bases, and 16 bases lay between the germline ends. The CDR3 is 14 residues long. CDR1 is SGHRS, CDR2 YFSETQ, per germline. The CDR3 nucleotides read TGCGCCAGCAGCCCGGGACAAGGGAATGATGAGCAGTTCTTC. Its protein product is CASSPGQGNDEQFF.

This clonotype turned up a few times. This sequence joins TRBV25-1 and TRBJ1-1; D possibly corresponds to TRBD1 (6 bases). Trimming left V 2 bases short and J 3 bases short, with 13 bases between. Germline CDR1 and CDR2: MGHDK and SYGVNS. This CDR3 is 15 amino acids long. This chain's CDR3 is CASSEPGGGDTEAFF. The CDR3 DNA sequence: TGTGCCAGCAGTGAACCGGGGGGCGGGGACACTGAAGCTTTCTTT.

By its share, this clonotype is medium-sized (0.01 to 0.1%). This rearrangement joins TRBV6-4 to TRBJ2-2; D may match TRBD1 or TRBD2 (6 bases each). CDR1 MRHNA and CDR2 SNTAGT come from the germline V gene. Trimming left V 7 bases short and J 3 bases short, with 9 bases between. The CDR3 is 13 amino acids. The CDR3 is CASKRGDTGELFF. The CDR3 bases are TGTGCCAGCAAGAGGGGGGACACCGGGGAGCTGTTTTTT.

This clonotype is medium-sized within its sample. The chain employs TRBV30 and TRBJ2-7; D ambiguous. Germline CDR1 is GTSNPN and CDR2 is SVGIG (reference sequence). This CDR3 is built from 11 residues. V lost 0 bases and J 2 bases, leaving 2 bases between the germline ends. CDR3 region: CAWSVTYEQYF. Written as DNA, the CDR3 is TGTGCCTGGAGTGTCACCTACGAGCAGTACTTC. The whole variable domain, remainder taken from reference TRBV30 and TRBJ2-7, is SQTIHQWPATLVQPVGSPLSLECTVEGTSNPNLYWYRQAAGRGLQLLFYSVGIGQISSEVPQNLSASRPQDRQFILSSKKLLLSDSGFYLCAWSVTYEQYFGPGTRLTVT.

The sample holds a few counts of this clonotype. This chain connects TRBV15 to TRBJ2-1; the D call may be TRBD1 or TRBD2 (5 bases each). From germline, CDR1 is LNHNV and CDR2 YYDKDF (reference sequence). CDR3 length: 16 residues. The ends were cut back, 0 bases at V and 8 bases at J, with 17 bases in the middle. The CDR3 nucleotides are TGTGCCACCAGCAGAGACCAGGGACCGTCCTTCGATGAGCAGTTCTTC. Translation gives CATSRDQGPSFDEQFF.

The chain links TRBV3-1 to TRBJ2-1; tentative D call: TRBD2 (5 bases). The CDR3 totals 13 residues. CDR1 is LGHDT and CDR2 is YNNKEL in the germline V gene (reference sequence). Trimming took off 4 bases at V and 8 bases at J, with 12 bases between the two ends. CDR3 residues: CASSPPGSDEQFF. CDR3 in DNA: TGTGCCAGCAGCCCTCCTGGGAGCGATGAGCAGTTCTTC.

This clonotype occurred many times. This chain links TRBV5-1 with TRBJ2-5; D is possibly TRBD1 (5 bases). In germline, CDR1 is SGHRS, CDR2 YFSETQ. V was pared by 4 bases and J by 6 bases, with 16 bases between. The CDR3 runs to 14 residues. CDR3 sequence (DNA): TGCGCCAGCAGCCTCGGGCCGGCAGGGAAGACCCAGTACTTC. It is translated as CASSLGPAGKTQYF.

This clonotype has ten or more counts. This chain links TRBV7-2 with TRBJ2-5; 7 nucleotides line up with TRBD1. With V trimmed by 8 bases and J by 1 base, 7 bases remained unmatched. The germline gives CDR1 SGHTA, CDR2 FQGNSA. The CDR3 spans 14 residues. The DNA for the CDR3 is TGTGCCAGCGGCCGTAGGGGGCTCCAAGAGACCCAGTACTTC. This codes for CASGRRGLQETQYF.

Many counts were recorded for this clonotype. The chain couples TRBV29-1 to TRBJ2-1; 10 nucleotides match TRBD1. Trimming at V came to 4 bases and at J to 3 bases, leaving 0 bases not matched to a gene. Germline CDR1 reads SQVTM; CDR2 reads ANQGSEA. The CDR3 covers 13 residues. In DNA, the CDR3 is TGCAGCGTTGGGACAGGGGGCTACAATGAGCAGTTCTTC. Protein product: CSVGTGGYNEQFF.

Many counts were recorded for this clonotype. J is TRBJ1-1 and V is TRBV5-1; 8 bases align to TRBD1. V dropped 4 bases and J dropped 3; count of bases not matched to a gene: 8. Germline V gives CDR1 SGHRS, CDR2 YFSETQ. The CDR3 contains 15 residues. The CDR3 DNA reads as TGCGCCAGCAGCCGGGGGCAGGGGGCGTACACTGAAGCTTTCTTT. This sequence encodes CASSRGQGAYTEAFF. Variable domain in full (rest from reference TRBV5-1 and TRBJ1-1): KAGVTQTPRYLIKTRGQQVTLSCSPISGHRSVSWYQQTPGQGLQFLFEYFSETQRNKGNFPGRFSGRQFSNSRSEMNVSTLELGDSALYLCASSRGQGAYTEAFFGQGTRLTVV.

At least ten counts were recorded for this clonotype. The chain has TRBV5-1 and TRBJ2-1; D not certain. The CDR3 runs to 15 residues. Trimming removed 0 bases at V and 1 base at J, with 8 bases between. Germline V lookup: CDR1 SGHRS, CDR2 YFSETQ. The CDR3 loop is CASSLVLTSYNEQFF. The DNA of the CDR3 is TGCGCCAGCAGCTTGGTCCTGACTTCCTACAATGAGCAGTTCTTC. Full variable domain (missing parts from reference TRBV5-1 and TRBJ2-1): KAGVTQTPRYLIKTRGQQVTLSCSPISGHRSVSWYQQTPGQGLQFLFEYFSETQRNKGNFPGRFSGRQFSNSRSEMNVSTLELGDSALYLCASSLVLTSYNEQFFGPGTRLTVL.

This clonotype has at least ten counts. The chain uses TRBV28 and TRBJ1-1; TRBD1 matches 8 bases. Germline V gives CDR1 MDHEN, CDR2 SYDVKM. The ends lost 6 bases at V and 3 bases at J; junction bases unmatched: 0. This CDR3 is built from 12 residues. The CDR3 region has the DNA TGTGCCAGCAGGACAGGGGACACTGAAGCTTTCTTT. Its protein product is CASRTGDTEAFF. The full variable domain, with the rest looked up from reference TRBV28 and TRBJ1-1, is DVKVTQSSRYLVKRTGEKVFLECVQDMDHENMFWYRQDPGLGLRLIYFSYDVKMKEKGDIPEGYSVSREKKERFSLILESASTNQTSMYLCASRTGDTEAFFGQGTRLTVV.

With respect to this clonotype: This clone may be a read error of a much larger clone one base away. The CDR3 sequence is CASSTGQSTFQETKYF. The CDR3 DNA sequence: TGTGCCAGTAGTACGGGACAGTCGACCTTCCAAGAGACCAAGTACTTC. This chain connects TRBV19 to TRBJ2-5, with 7 positions matching TRBD1. The CDR3 totals 16 residues. The germline V gene has CDR1 LNHDA and CDR2 SQIVND (reference sequence).

This clonotype came up many times. The rearrangement links TRBV7-2 to TRBJ2-7; maybe TRBD2 (5 bases). Germline CDR1 reads SGHTA; CDR2 reads FQGNSA. V lost 1 base and J lost 4, with 11 bases in between. The CDR3 runs to 14 residues. CDR3 region: CASSLGGGEYEQYF. The CDR3 nucleotides are TGTGCCAGCAGCTTAGGTGGAGGAGAGTACGAGCAGTACTTC.

Many counts were recorded for this clonotype. V and J are TRBV5-1 and TRBJ1-3; D remains unclear. The CDR3 is made up of 13 amino acids. Between the trimmed V and J ends, which lost 3 bases and 4 bases, there was a span of 8 bases. CDR1 and CDR2 from the germline V gene are SGHRS and YFSETQ. The CDR3 spells CASSSEIGNTIYF. The CDR3 nucleotides read TGCGCCAGCAGCTCCGAAATCGGAAACACCATATATTTT.

CDR3 protein: CASSQGDRVSIQYF. Written as DNA, the CDR3 is TGTGCCAGCAGCCAAGGGGACAGGGTCAGCATTCAGTACTTC. This chain connects TRBV3-1 to TRBJ2-4; 9 nucleotides match TRBD1. There are 14 residues in the CDR3. With V trimmed by 1 base and J by 9 bases, 4 bases remained unmatched. Germline CDR1 is LGHDT and CDR2 is YNNKEL (reference sequence).

The chain couples TRBV28 to TRBJ1-2; 10 bases agree with TRBD1. Germline V gives CDR1 MDHEN, CDR2 SYDVKM. The CDR3 runs to 15 residues. J gave up 4 bases and V 7 bases, and 9 bases lay outside the gene matches. CDR3 bases: TGTGCCAGCATGACAGGGGGCACAACGGGCTATGGCTACACCTTC. Translated, it gives CASMTGGTTGYGYTF.

In its sample, this clonotype was seen many times. The CDR3 sequence: CASSLVTGMNTEAFF. Here the CDR3 DNA reads TGCGCCAGCAGCTTGGTCACCGGGATGAACACTGAAGCTTTCTTT. This chain links TRBV5-1 with TRBJ1-1; D gene ambiguous. V lost 0 bases, J lost 0 bases, and 9 bases lay in between. Germline lookup yields CDR1 SGHRS and CDR2 YFSETQ. The CDR3 has 15 amino acids.

V is TRBV7-2 and J is TRBJ2-7; D unresolved. CDR3 length equals 14 residues. Trimming cost V 2 bases and J 2 bases, with 10 bases left between them. Germline loops: CDR1 SGHTA, CDR2 FQGNSA. The CDR3 region has the DNA TGTGCCAGCAGCTTAAACCCCGGTCCCTACGAGCAGTACTTC. This encodes CASSLNPGPYEQYF.